This T cell receptor beta chain was captured in a study of identical twins. Study-wide points: Twin sharing of out-of-frame TCR alpha was underestimated by models in monozygotic pairs. Conclusions were drawn cross-sectionally by statistical analysis, without following the same donors. Excess low generation probability was seen in twin-shared out-of-frame alpha sequences.

One entry per CDR3 protein, called by TCRdb with MiXCR from the 5' RACE reads. The sample lists around 960,000 distinct CDR3 sequences; roughly 12% were seen once. A remark on this clonotype: Its specificity is unknown.

These sequences were also reported in another study, on yellow fever vaccine responses in identical twins. Turning to that study: Convergence reportedly seemed to mark part of the twins' vaccine T cell response, with personalization marking the rest.

The clonotype originates from a woman aged 18-30 years in good health. The material sequenced was PBMCs.

CDR3 DNA sequence: TGCAGTGCTAGAGAAGATCGGACTAATGAAAAACTGTTTTTT. The encoded protein is CSAREDRTNEKLFF. The rearrangement joins TRBV20-1 to TRBJ1-4; no reliable D call. The V end was cut by 0 bases, the J end by 2 bases, with 7 bases between. The CDR3 is made up of 14 amino acids. CDR1 is DFQATT, CDR2 SNEGSKA, per germline (reference sequence).